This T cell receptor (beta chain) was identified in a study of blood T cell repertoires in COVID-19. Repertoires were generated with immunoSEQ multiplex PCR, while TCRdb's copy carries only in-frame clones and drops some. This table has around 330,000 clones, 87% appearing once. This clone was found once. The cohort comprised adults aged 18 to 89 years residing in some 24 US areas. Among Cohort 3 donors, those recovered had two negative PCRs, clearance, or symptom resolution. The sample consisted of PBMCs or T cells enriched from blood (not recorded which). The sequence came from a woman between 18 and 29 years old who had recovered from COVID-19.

This CDR3 reads CASSLRGGPTDTQYF. For the CDR3, the DNA is TGCGCCAGCAGCCTCCGCGGGGGGCCCACAGATACGCAGTATTTT. The chain links TRBV5-1 to TRBJ2-3, with 8 bases matching TRBD2. CDR1 and CDR2 (germline): SGHRS, YFSETQ. V shed 4 bases, J shed 2 bases, and the junction held 6 bases outside the gene matches. The CDR3 contains 15 residues.